This T cell receptor beta chain appears in the sequencing data of a study of CD8+ T cells in alopecia areata. The V end was cut by 3 bases, the J end by 5 bases, with 8 bases between. In germline, CDR1 is LNHDA, CDR2 SQIVND (reference sequence). The CDR3 spans 13 residues. Isolated RNA was reverse transcribed into cDNA used as the sequencing template. Profiling relied on immunoSEQ multiplex PCR, and the TCRdb table lists in-frame clones only, not all of them. This sample yields 45,000 to 70,000 clones, of which almost 97% are seen a single time; roughly 25% belongs to the top ten. The input for sequencing was CD8+ T cells sorted from blood, taken at week 0. This chain connects TRBV19 to TRBJ2-1; D remains unclear. The TCR sequence derives from a human donor with alopecia areata. The CDR3 bases are TGTGCCAGTAGTATTATGCCTCACAATGAGCAGTTCTTC. It encodes CASSIMPHNEQFF.